The following is a T cell receptor beta chain sequence with its context. Its antigen remains undetermined. Per-base quality was not reported, and no clone a single base away is much larger than it. TCRbeta CDR3 regions were amplified from genomic DNA using the immunoSEQ Assay, a bias-controlled multiplex PCR. Regarding the original processing steps: The number of nucleated cells in each sample was estimated by amplification of reference gene primers within the assay. Sequence reads were collapsed and filtered to measure the absolute abundance of every unique TCRbeta CDR3 rearrangement. For each sample, productive Simpson clonality was calculated as the square root of Simpson's diversity index across productive rearrangements. The immuneACCESS repertoire file appears here via TCRdb, limited to in-frame rearrangements. These files lack a portion of the clones; in checked studies, under half of the deficit traces to unresolved V genes, and the cause of the others is not known. D and trimming come from the DNA, and the V and J calls and clone size come from that table. The sample has approximately 400,000 clones on record, around 87% of them singletons. The leading ten clones occupy 1% to 1.5% of the sample.

This record belongs to a study of blood T cell repertoires in COVID-19 (dated by TCRdb to 2019 to 2021). With regard to the full study: The collaborator samples originated in the United States, Italy and Spain and spanned the acute and convalescent phases of COVID-19. The prospective study material was composed of cDNA or gDNA derived from T cells, B-cell-depleted T cells, or PBMCs. Subjects who had been exposed to COVID-19, were actively infected with it, or had recovered from it provided the deeply sampled blood TCRbeta repertoires that made up the dataset. A freely available public database, intended as a resource for researchers studying the immune response to SARS-CoV-2, is where the repertoires were released. The samples were drawn from two sources: the first 160 participants of the ongoing ImmuneRACE study, and some 1,300 subjects contributed by 6 global collaborators. A de-identified subject ID, COVID-19 status, age in years and sex were almost always included in the sample metadata. Where HLA class I and class II types were available, the types were taken from metadata supplied by the sample provider, not from assay-based typing.

From the germline V gene, CDR1 is MDHEN and CDR2 is SYDVKM. The CDR3, from cysteine to phenylalanine, totals 12 residues. Of all the DNA, just the CDR3 is kept, 36 bases in frame from base 1. Trimming at the junction amounts to 3 bases on V and 6 bases on J, and the germline ends lie 8 bases apart. In the prospective study, participants were roughly 18 to 100 years old, resided in about two dozen geographic areas of the United States, and were enrolled through a virtual design. To assign participants to cohorts, the prospective study relied on clinical history that participants themselves reported in a screening survey and a study questionnaire. For ImmuneRACE Cohort 3, a participant was defined as recovered based on two consecutive negative NP/OP PCR tests, clearance by a healthcare professional, or resolution of symptoms. Mobile phlebotomists in the prospective study collected whole blood, serum and a nasopharyngeal or oropharyngeal swab from every participant. Participants in the prospective study had the option to provide additional blood draws and questionnaires over a 2-month period. Before DNA extraction, blood samples from the prospective study were shipped at room temperature or frozen.

Beyond this particular receptor, the publication reports: The quantity of clinical and demographic metadata differed by source and by participant and was supplied without curation.

Sequenced sample: PBMCs or T cells enriched from blood (not recorded which). This chain is built from TRBV28 and TRBJ1-1; 5 matching bases give a weak D call of TRBD1. The sequence was obtained from a man aged 25 to 40 who had recovered from COVID-19. The nucleotides are TGTGCCAGCAGTTTTTGGGGGGCTGAAGCTTTCTTT. Its translation is CASSFWGAEAFF.